This T cell receptor (beta chain) is from a study of blood T cell repertoires in COVID-19. Patients of the Seattle cohort, enrolled during active infection, were followed longitudinally. As handled by the study authors: From reference gene primer amplification, estimates of nucleated cell counts were derived. Method: immunoSEQ multiplex PCR; TCRdb's copy keeps in-frame clones and lacks some. That table supplies the V and J calls and clone size; D and trimming were determined from the DNA. The sample records around 200,000 clones, 80% to 85% being singletons. The V end was cut by 5 bases, the J end by 7 bases, with 14 bases between. Germline V gene data show CDR1 as SEHNR and CDR2 as FQNEAQ (reference sequence). This CDR3 region has 14 residues.

Sequences were obtained from peripheral blood. This chain joins TRBV7-9 and TRBJ1-4; D perhaps matches TRBD1 (6 bases). This clonotype was obtained from a woman in her forties with COVID-19, enrolled during active disease. CDR3 protein: CASSPGGLSEKLFF. The CDR3 DNA is TGTGCCAGCAGCCCGGGGGGGCTAAGTGAAAAACTGTTTTTT.